Here is one T cell receptor (beta chain) with its context. The antigen it binds to is not known. No base-level quality is on record; no much larger clone is a single base apart. The entry originates in a study of blood T cells in healthy people across ages (dated by TCRdb to 2014 to 2015). Context from the whole study: In model experiments, roughly one uniquely barcoded TCR beta cDNA molecule per two T cells was captured by template switching. Age-related changes in TCR beta repertoire diversity were measured in the study by deep sequencing normalized with unique cDNA molecular identifiers. The donors were split into four age groups: young (average 16 years), middle-aged (about 40), aged (approximately 60) and long-lived (approximately 80). To avoid experimental bias, donors of different ages were randomly spread across the sequencing lanes. Two additional independent replicas of 1 million unique cDNA reads from the same blood draw were analyzed for two donors (one aged 18 to 29 and one aged 80 or older).

The CDR3 measures 17 amino acids from cysteine to phenylalanine. Solely the CDR3 DNA is kept, with 51 bases framed from the first base. CDR1 LGHNT and CDR2 FRNRAP are derived from the germline V gene. The trim is 0 bases for V and 2 bases for J, with a gap of 17 bases between the germline ends. Systemically healthy Caucasian individuals from Russia, some 40 in total and aged about 6 to 95 years, were included as donors. Ten milliliters of peripheral blood were drawn from each donor into EDTA-treated Vacutainer tubes. Ficoll-Paque density-gradient centrifugation was used to isolate PBMCs, with at least 7 million obtained per sample. Trizol reagent was used to extract total RNA from PBMCs, with at least 5.5 micrograms per sample. For every donor, flow cytometry on a PBMC aliquot measured the percentage of naive CD45RAhigh/CD27high T cells. The paper as a whole reports these results and caveats: Because the CMV infection status of the donors was unknown, age-related changes in expanded clonotypes may potentially have been confounded. There was a strong correlation between observed TCR beta diversity and the percentage of naive T cells measured by flow cytometry. Compared with the aged group, the long-lived group had more naive CD4+ T cells, fewer expanded clones and increased TCR diversity, a pattern suggesting age selection. Estimates of total diversity from one million sequenced T cells were regarded as lower bounds and underestimates. Because profiling used bulk unsorted PBMCs, naive and antigen-experienced compartments could not be compared conclusively. Observed TCR beta diversity per million T cells fell roughly linearly with age, and a significant reduction was already apparent by age around 40.

The library was prepared using 5' RACE. Sequenced on an Illumina HiSeq 2500. A second PCR of roughly 7 to 12 cycles was run with a J-beta primer mix and a sample-barcoded 5' primer. Each TCR beta cDNA molecule received a unique molecular identifier from a template-switch 5' adaptor carrying 12 random nucleotides. Each sample yielded at least 3 million CDR3-containing paired-end reads. All of the RNA was converted into first-strand cDNA using the Mint cDNA synthesis kit, with a TRBC-specific oligonucleotide serving as the primer. Following uracil-DNA glycosylase treatment, all cDNA underwent a first 18-cycle PCR with the universal primers M1SS and BC2_uni_R. On the study's bioinformatics: For normalization, 1 million high-quality reads, each with a distinct molecular identifier, were randomly selected from each sample. Reads sharing molecular identifiers were discarded rather than binned into consensus sequences. MiTCR, with a Q25 quality threshold and the strictest error-elimination algorithm, was used for CDR3 identification, clonotype clustering and error correction. A nonparametric unseen species model with Euler transformation was used to estimate lower-bound total TCR beta diversity. TCRdb took the public reads, trimmed them with fastp at Q25, ran MiXCR for clone calling and kept in-frame beta chains. Each entry merges the rows of one CDR3 protein and shows their most common DNA and genes. The V and J calls and clone size are TCRdb's, not the authors'. The sample table contains 780,000 or so distinct CDR3 sequences; only one count was recorded for about 55% of them. The leading ten clones occupy around 41% of the sample.

The rearranged chain carries TRBV12-5 and TRBJ2-7, with a weak D call of TRBD2 (5 bases match). The source of this sequence is an elderly man in good health. The sample was blood. The DNA sequence is as follows: TGTGCTAGTGGTTTGGTCTTCCGAAGCGGAGGAGCCTACGAGCAGTACTTC. Translated, this gives CASGLVFRSGGAYEQYF.